The TCR beta chain under discussion was sequenced for a study of blood T cell repertoires in COVID-19. Study in general: Spain, Italy and the United States supplied samples that represented acute and convalescent COVID-19.

Per germline, CDR1 GTSNPN and CDR2 SVGIG (reference sequence). The CDR3 loop spans 13 amino acids. V lost 1 base, J lost 4 bases, and 0 bases stayed unmatched. In the original analysis: How many nucleated cells were present was estimated from reference gene primer amplification. Sequencing was performed with immunoSEQ multiplex PCR; in TCRdb, only in-frame clones are kept and a portion is missing. The V and J calls and clone size come from that table; D and trimming were worked out from the DNA. The sample consists of 120,000 or so clones, 75% to 90% of them appearing once. The sample comprised peripheral blood. The source of this sequence is a human donor in a cohort sampled during active COVID-19. The chain couples TRBV30 to TRBJ1-5; 8 bases map to TRBD1. The CDR3 loop reads CAWSGQGNQPQHF. The CDR3 DNA follows: TGTGCCTGGAGTGGACAGGGGAATCAGCCCCAGCATTTT. The full variable domain, with the rest looked up from reference TRBV30 and TRBJ1-5, is SQTIHQWPATLVQPVGSPLSLECTVEGTSNPNLYWYRQAAGRGLQLLFYSVGIGQISSEVPQNLSASRPQDRQFILSSKKLLLSDSGFYLCAWSGQGNQPQHFGDGTRLSIL.